These 28 T cell receptor beta chains share one sample of origin, sequenced in a study of vaccination effects on CD4 cells after COVID-19. Their target antigens are unknown. Profiled with immunoSEQ multiplex PCR; TCRdb holds only in-frame clones, not every one. The sample contains some 66,000 clones, 70% to 80% of which appear only once. Cells that had been cultured for 10 days were the source of isolated CD4+ T cells. Two doses of BNT162b2 or mRNA-1273 vaccine were administered to participants. Sequences were derived from CD4+ T cells from PBMCs cultured without peptide, sampled after COVID-19 vaccination. The source of these receptors is a human donor who received a COVID-19 vaccine.

The table lists this clone with a count of one. The genes are TRBV3-1 (or the pseudogene TRBV3-2) and TRBJ1-1, with TRBD1 as a possible D gene (5 bases). CDR1 is LGHDT, CDR2 YNNKEL, per germline (reference sequence). The ends were cut back, 7 bases at V and 1 base at J, with 13 bases in the middle. The CDR3 consists of 14 residues. Here the CDR3 DNA reads TGTGCCAGCACTCGCGGGGGTTGGAACACTGAAGCTTTCTTT. Protein sequence: CASTRGGWNTEAFF.

This clone was counted a few times. This sequence joins TRBV2 and TRBJ1-5; D might be TRBD1 (5 bases). Germline assignment: CDR1 SNHLY and CDR2 FYNNEI. The V end lost 3 bases, the J end lost 6 bases, and 15 bases lay between the germline ends. The CDR3 covers 15 residues. CDR3 region: CASSDSAGGVQPQHF. The CDR3 DNA sequence: TGTGCCAGCAGTGACTCTGCGGGGGGGGTTCAGCCCCAGCATTTT.

V gene TRBV24-1 combines with J gene TRBJ2-7, with D perhaps TRBD1 (6 bases). Looked up from germline, CDR1 is KGHDR and CDR2 is SFDVKD. Trimming shortened V by 4 bases and J by 4 bases, and 13 bases separated the two germline ends. The CDR3 runs 14 residues. The CDR3 protein is CATSESSGVYEQYV. The CDR3 DNA follows: TGTGCCACCAGTGAGTCTTCAGGGGTATACGAGCAGTACGTC.

The chain employs TRBV5-1 and TRBJ2-5; 7 bases fit TRBD1. Losses at the gene ends were 2 bases for V and 4 bases for J; bases not matched to a gene: 11. Per the germline V gene, CDR1 is SGHRS and CDR2 is YFSETQ. The CDR3 length is 16 residues. CDR3 protein: CASSFEPRDRTETQYF. The CDR3 nucleotides are TGCGCCAGCAGCTTCGAACCACGGGACAGAACAGAGACCCAGTACTTC.

The chain recombines TRBV6-1 with TRBJ2-7; TRBD1 agrees at 7 bases. Germline-derived CDR1 and CDR2 are MNHNS and SASEGT. CDR3 length equals 15 residues. With 3 bases clipped from V and 4 bases from J, the junction kept 9 bases outside the gene matches. In DNA, the CDR3 is TGTGCCAGCAGTGAGCCTGACAGGGTGGTTTACGAGCAGTACGTC. Its translation is CASSEPDRVVYEQYV.

V is TRBV7-8 and J is TRBJ2-2, with 7 bases matching TRBD1. This CDR3 is built from 16 residues. V trimming: 6 bases; J trimming: 2 bases; junction bases outside the gene matches: 9. Germline CDR1 reads SGHVS; CDR2 reads FQNEAQ. The CDR3 DNA reads TGTGCCAGCAGTCCCAGGGGGTTGCTTAACACCGGGGAGCTGTTTTTT. Translation: CASSPRGLLNTGELFF.

The chain uses TRBV28 and TRBJ1-5; a weak D match, TRBD1 (6 bases). The CDR3 is 16 amino acids. CDR1 and CDR2 (germline): MDHEN, SYDVKM. Trimming stripped 3 bases from V and 2 bases from J, with 14 bases between. CDR3 amino acids: CASSFLGTSRNQPQHF. The CDR3 coding sequence is TGTGCCAGCAGTTTCCTGGGGACAAGTCGCAATCAGCCCCAGCATTTT.

The chain couples TRBV5-5 to TRBJ1-4; TRBD1 aligns across 10 bases. Germline lookup yields CDR1 SGHKS and CDR2 YYEKEE (reference sequence). CDR3 size: 16 residues. The J segment lost 6 bases and the V segment lost 5 bases, leaving 10 bases of the junction unmatched. In DNA, the CDR3 is TGTGCCAGCAGTATCTCAAGCGGGACAGGGGATGAAAAACTGTTTTTT. It specifies CASSISSGTGDEKLFF.

The V gene is TRBV2, the J gene TRBJ2-5; D is ambiguous. The CDR3 is made up of 12 amino acids. The germline gives CDR1 SNHLY, CDR2 FYNNEI. V lost 1 base and J lost 5, with 5 bases in between. The CDR3 here is CASSEETETQYF. The CDR3 nucleotides read TGTGCCAGCAGTGAAGAAACGGAGACCCAGTACTTC.

This chain links TRBV30 with TRBJ1-1; a possible D gene is TRBD1 (5 bases). Trimming stripped 1 base from V and 3 bases from J, with 18 bases between. Germline V gene lookup returns CDR1 GTSNPN and CDR2 SVGIG (reference sequence). The length of the CDR3 is 16 residues. Here the CDR3 DNA reads TGTGCCTGGAGTGGGGGCGGAGAATCGGGGTACACTGAAGCTTTCTTT. As protein: CAWSGGGESGYTEAFF.

This chain joins TRBV6-2 or TRBV6-3 and TRBJ2-1; tentative D call: TRBD2 (7 bases). CDR3 length: 16 amino acids. The V end lost 6 bases, the J end lost 3 bases, and 18 bases lay between the germline ends. Germline values: CDR1 MNHEY, CDR2 SVGEGT. This CDR3 reads CASSIQGGANYNEQFF. The CDR3 bases are TGTGCCAGCAGCATACAAGGGGGGGCGAACTACAATGAGCAGTTCTTC.

V is TRBV7-2 and J is TRBJ2-1, with 7 nucleotides matching TRBD1. J gave up 6 bases and V 7 bases, and 9 bases lay outside the gene matches. Germline CDR1 reads SGHTA; CDR2 reads FQGNSA. The CDR3 totals 14 residues. The CDR3 here is CASNRDRGSNEQFF. For the CDR3, the DNA is TGTGCCAGCAACCGGGACAGAGGGTCCAATGAGCAGTTCTTC.

The V gene is TRBV10-3, the J gene TRBJ1-2; TRBD1 matches 7 bases. The CDR3 covers 13 residues. Trimming took 6 bases from V and 3 from J; bases not matched to a gene: 4. Germline CDR1 ENHRY, CDR2 SYGVKD. CDR3 sequence: CAIRETGHYGYTF. The DNA for the CDR3 is TGTGCCATCAGGGAGACAGGGCACTATGGCTACACCTTC.

The rearrangement joins TRBV5-6 to TRBJ2-3, with TRBD2 as a possible D gene (6 bases). Germline-derived CDR1 and CDR2 are SGHDT and YYEEEE. This CDR3 has 17 residues. V lost 4 bases, J lost 2 bases, and 20 bases lay in between. The CDR3 sequence: CASSRDSVRGDTDTQYF. CDR3 nucleotides: TGTGCCAGCAGCCGGGACTCCGTCCGGGGAGACACAGATACGCAGTATTTT.

The chain carries TRBV5-1 and TRBJ1-4, with 7 bases lining up with TRBD1. The junction had 8 bases not matched to a gene; V was cut back by 3 bases and J by 6 bases. This CDR3 has 15 residues. CDR1 SGHRS and CDR2 YFSETQ come from the germline V gene. In DNA, the CDR3 is TGCGCCAGCAGCTACGGACAGGCGGGAGATGAAAAACTGTTTTTT. It is translated as CASSYGQAGDEKLFF.

V is TRBV5-1 and J is TRBJ2-2; the match to TRBD2 covers 9 bases. J lost 4 bases, V lost 4 bases, and 8 bases had no gene match. CDR3 length: 16 amino acids. From germline, CDR1 is SGHRS and CDR2 YFSETQ. The CDR3 DNA is TGCGCCAGCAGCCCCCTAGCGGGACAGAGCACCGGGGAGCTGTTTTTT. Translating gives CASSPLAGQSTGELFF.

The chain is built from TRBV7-2 and TRBJ1-3, with 7 bases that match TRBD1. Germline-derived CDR1 and CDR2 are SGHTA and FQGNSA. The CDR3 is 15 residues long. The J segment lost 4 bases and the V segment lost 5 bases, leaving 8 bases of the junction unmatched. DNA of the CDR3: TGTGCCAGCAGCCCCGAGGGGGCTGCCGGAAACACCATATATTTT. Its protein is CASSPEGAAGNTIYF.

The sample holds one count of this clone. V and J are TRBV6-5 and TRBJ2-5; D is ambiguous. CDR1 MNHEY and CDR2 SVGAGI come from the germline V gene. This CDR3 comprises 12 residues. V shed 6 bases and J shed 2 bases, with 7 bases lying between them. The CDR3 spells CASRAGQETQYF. In nucleotides, the CDR3 is TGTGCCAGCAGGGCCGGTCAAGAGACCCAGTACTTC.

The chain uses TRBV6-6 and TRBJ1-5; D not certain. The V gene's germline CDR1 is MNHNY and CDR2 SVGAGI (reference sequence). Trimming removed 0 bases at V and 3 bases at J, with 6 bases between. The length of the CDR3 is 14 residues. The CDR3 DNA reads TGTGCCAGCAGTTACTCACCACCCAATCAGCCCCAGCATTTT. As protein: CASSYSPPNQPQHF.

This clone has a handful of counts. The chain joins TRBV2 to TRBJ2-1, with TRBD2 matching 12 bases. The junction had 7 bases not matched to a gene; V was cut back by 5 bases and J by 8 bases. Germline V gives CDR1 SNHLY, CDR2 FYNNEI. The CDR3 is 15 amino acids. The CDR3 here is CASSNLAGGNYEQFF. As DNA, the CDR3 is TGTGCCAGCAGTAACCTAGCGGGGGGGAACTATGAGCAGTTCTTC.

The chain employs TRBV30 and TRBJ2-2; D is undetermined. There are 12 residues in the CDR3. V was clipped by 3 bases and J by 3 bases, with 5 bases between them. The germline gives CDR1 GTSNPN, CDR2 SVGIG (reference sequence). DNA for the CDR3: TGTGCCTGGAGCCGGGACACCGGGGAGCTGTTTTTT. Translated, it gives CAWSRDTGELFF.

CDR3 sequence: CASSLLGGGGNIQYF. The CDR3 coding sequence is TGCGCCAGCAGCTTGTTAGGGGGAGGAGGAAACATTCAGTACTTC. This chain joins TRBV5-1 and TRBJ2-4, with D perhaps TRBD1 or TRBD2 (6 bases each). V lost 1 base, J lost 6 bases, and 14 bases lay in between. From germline, CDR1 is SGHRS and CDR2 YFSETQ. CDR3 size: 15 residues. Based on the CDR3 plus reference TRBV5-1 and TRBJ2-4, the full variable domain is KAGVTQTPRYLIKTRGQQVTLSCSPISGHRSVSWYQQTPGQGLQFLFEYFSETQRNKGNFPGRFSGRQFSNSRSEMNVSTLELGDSALYLCASSLLGGGGNIQYFGAGTRLSVL.

The chain carries TRBV24-1 and TRBJ2-1; 9 bases agree with TRBD1. V was clipped by 4 bases and J by 8 bases; unmatched bases: 5. The CDR3 contains 14 residues. Looked up from germline, CDR1 is KGHDR and CDR2 is SFDVKD. This chain's CDR3 is CATSDPTGGDEQFF. DNA for the CDR3: TGTGCCACCAGTGACCCGACAGGGGGAGATGAGCAGTTCTTC.

This clone was seen a single time. The chain carries TRBV3-1 (or the pseudogene TRBV3-2) and TRBJ2-2; possibly TRBD2 for D (6 bases). V was clipped by 4 bases and J by 6 bases, with 12 bases between them. Germline V CDR1 and CDR2: LGHDT, YNNKEL (reference sequence). The CDR3 is made up of 14 amino acids. The CDR3 region is CASSPGGYAGELFF. CDR3 DNA sequence: TGTGCCAGCAGCCCCGGGGGTTACGCCGGGGAGCTGTTTTTT.

CDR3 loop: CASSHRDWGYTF. CDR3 nucleotides: TGTGCCAGCAGCCACCGGGACTGGGGCTACACCTTC. The gene calls are TRBV6-2 or TRBV6-3 and TRBJ1-2; a weak D match, TRBD1 (5 bases). CDR1 and CDR2 from the germline V gene are MNHEY and SVGEGT. V gave up 6 bases and J gave up 8 bases, with 13 bases separating them. The CDR3 has 12 amino acids.

The genes are TRBV24-1 and TRBJ2-5, with TRBD2 identical over 8 bases. J gave up 2 bases and V 6 bases, and 7 bases lay outside the gene matches. CDR3 length equals 15 residues. The germline CDR1 and CDR2 sequences are KGHDR and SFDVKD. Here the CDR3 reads CATSQGSGVQETQYF. CDR3 DNA sequence: TGTGCCACCAGTCAAGGTAGCGGGGTACAAGAGACCCAGTACTTC.

This chain's CDR3 is CASSSGQTRAGGELFF. For the CDR3, the DNA is TGTGCCAGCAGCTCCGGCCAGACGAGGGCCGGCGGGGAGCTGTTTTTT. The chain uses TRBV7-3 and TRBJ2-2; maybe TRBD2 (5 bases). Trimming removed 4 bases from V and 7 bases from J, with 19 bases in between. Germline CDR1 and CDR2: SGHTA and FQGTGA. CDR3 size: 16 residues.

The chain has TRBV4-1 and TRBJ1-4; D gene unclear. In germline, CDR1 is MGHRA, CDR2 YSYEKL. Trimming cost V 0 bases and J 8 bases, with 16 bases left between them. The CDR3 covers 16 residues. The CDR3 protein is CASSQDQLRKGEKLFF. In DNA form, the CDR3 reads TGCGCCAGCAGCCAAGACCAGCTGAGAAAGGGAGAAAAACTGTTTTTT.